Sequencing of this T cell receptor (beta chain) was carried out in a study of post-analysis software for immune sequencing data (dated by TCRdb to the mid-2010s). General notes on the study: Disease courses on record covered relapsing-remitting, secondary progressive and progressive-relapsing multiple sclerosis, though some patients had no subtype annotation. The multiple sclerosis patient repertoires were compared with under 13 previously published healthy control repertoires from donors aged roughly 6 to 27 years. A subset of samples was prepared in parallel using single-end sample barcoding, then pooled and co-amplified after Illumina adapter ligation. Points the paper makes about the study in general: Multiple sclerosis patients had significantly lower normalized Chao1 diversity than controls, a result that suggests substantial peripheral T-cell clonal expansion. The control group was slightly older than the multiple sclerosis patient group. Direct clustering with F measure showed strong co-clustering of samples prepared in the same batch, prompting a batch-effect correction. Roughly 5 TRBV segments, including TRBV5-6, TRBV5-1 and TRBV20-1, were significantly more frequent in patients than controls.

To demonstrate the VDJtools post-analysis software, TCR beta repertoires were profiled from the peripheral blood of about 14 young patients with multiple sclerosis. The multiple sclerosis patients were children and adolescents ranging in age from 6 to 15 years. Library method: PCR. The listed sequencing device is Illumina HiSeq 2500. To reduce PCR and sequencing biases, unique molecular identifiers were incorporated into the TCR beta cDNA libraries. Roughly 0.5 million cDNA molecules were obtained per 1 to 10 million input T cells, so each molecule approximated one T cell. The same protocol used for the earlier healthy control dataset was applied to prepare and sequence the patient libraries. Within a given batch, samples were prepared together, multiplexed and sequenced on the same HiSeq lane. Per the authors' processing: MIGEC handled the raw barcoded reads, throwing out single-read molecular identifier groups before consensus assembly and CDR3 extraction. Clonotype tables were post-analysed with VDJtools, normalizing diversity by down-sampling all datasets to the smallest sample size. To correct batch-related cross-sample contamination, repertoire overlap clustering matched CDR3 amino acid sequences but not nucleotide sequences. The raw public data were reprocessed by TCRdb itself: fastp quality trimming at Q25, MiXCR clonotype calling, in-frame beta chains only. Rows matching on CDR3 protein sequence are summarized as one entry with the most common DNA and genes. For this entry, the V and J calls and clone size follow TCRdb and not the study's own pipeline. The sample has roughly 170,000 distinct CDR3 sequences on record, around 28% of them singletons. The ten top clones hold approximately 1.5% of the sample.

A note on this clonotype: Its cognate antigen has yet to be identified. With a much larger clone just one base away, this may be a read error.

The V and J ends are trimmed by 6 bases and 4 bases, leaving 11 bases between them. CDR1 and CDR2 are read off the germline V gene as MNHEY and SVGAGI. The CDR3 contains 13 residues, cysteine and phenylalanine counted. The retained sequence is limited to the CDR3, 39 bases, with the frame set at the first base. The sequence derives from a girl aged 10-17 years with multiple sclerosis. Here the chain combines TRBV6-5 and TRBJ2-3; the D gene lacks a confident call. The sequenced sample consisted of blood. For the CDR3, the sequence is CASRVLGSDTQYF. The nucleotide sequence reads TGTGCCAGCAGGGTTCTAGGTTCAGATACGCAGTATTTT.